Shown below are 17 T cell receptor beta chains from a single sample sequenced in a study of cytomegalovirus exposure and HLA in healthy donors. PCR involved 60 Vbeta and 13 Jbeta primers. Repertoires were generated with immunoSEQ multiplex PCR, while TCRdb's copy carries only in-frame clones and drops some. The table has 180,000 or so clones, about 80% seen once. Material for sequencing was PBMCs. All receptors come from a woman aged 60 to 75 in good health and CMV-seropositive.

The V call is TRBV6-5, the J call TRBJ2-1, with 12 bases that match TRBD2. Germline V gene lookup returns CDR1 MNHEY and CDR2 SVGAGI. The CDR3 consists of 16 residues. V lost 4 bases, J lost 6 bases, and 7 bases stayed unmatched. CDR3 coding DNA: TGTGCCAGCAGTTCCCAACTAGCGGGAGGCCGCAATGAGCAGTTCTTC. Protein: CASSSQLAGGRNEQFF.

J is TRBJ1-1 and V is TRBV28, with a tentative D call TRBD1 (5 bases). The V and J ends lost 8 bases and 4 bases respectively, with 17 bases between them. This CDR3 is 14 amino acids long. Looked up from germline, CDR1 is MDHEN and CDR2 is SYDVKM. CDR3 amino acids: CASRQRPSTTEAFF. CDR3 nucleotides: TGTGCCAGCCGACAGAGGCCGTCTACCACTGAAGCTTTCTTT.

CDR3 protein: CASSLIAGVYEQYF. The CDR3 bases are TGTGCCAGCAGCTTAATAGCGGGAGTTTACGAGCAGTACTTC. The V and J genes are TRBV7-3 and TRBJ2-7; TRBD2 agrees at 9 bases. The germline V gene has CDR1 SGHTA and CDR2 FQGTGA. This CDR3 comprises 14 residues. Trimming took 1 base from V and 4 from J; bases not matched to a gene: 2.

The chain recombines TRBV15 with TRBJ1-1; D ambiguous. Trimming pared 0 bases from V and 0 bases from J, leaving 5 bases between. CDR1 and CDR2 from the germline V gene are LNHNV and YYDKDF (reference sequence). This CDR3 contains 14 residues. CDR3: CATSRDQLNTEAFF. The CDR3 nucleotides are TGTGCCACCAGCAGAGACCAGTTGAACACTGAAGCTTTCTTT.

The chain couples TRBV2 to TRBJ2-1; D gene unclear. V dropped 4 bases and J dropped 6 bases, with 4 bases sitting between them. Germline V gene lookup returns CDR1 SNHLY and CDR2 FYNNEI. This CDR3 comprises 11 residues. CDR3 sequence (DNA): TGTGCCAGCAGTGTAGTCAATGAGCAGTTCTTC. Its protein is CASSVVNEQFF.

This clone was seen only once. V usage is TRBV7-2 and J usage is TRBJ2-5; 7 positions match TRBD2. The CDR3 sequence is 14 residues long. In germline, CDR1 is SGHTA, CDR2 FQGNSA. The junction had 8 bases not matched to a gene; V was cut back by 8 bases and J by 2 bases. DNA of the CDR3: TGTGCCAGCGCGCTCGTAGCGGGTCAAGAGACCCAGTACTTC. Residues: CASALVAGQETQYF.

This clone was observed a few times. The V call is TRBV9, the J call TRBJ1-5; 7 nucleotides match TRBD1. CDR3 length: 15 amino acids. Trimming took 4 bases from V and 5 from J; bases not matched to a gene: 9. Germline V gives CDR1 SGDLS, CDR2 YYNGEE. The CDR3 is CASSSQGQSYQPQHF. The CDR3 DNA sequence: TGTGCCAGCAGCTCCCAGGGACAGTCCTATCAGCCCCAGCATTTT.

The table lists this clone with many counts. The chain uses TRBV27 and TRBJ1-6; D may be TRBD1 (5 bases). CDR3 length: 14 amino acids. Per the germline V gene, CDR1 is MNHEY and CDR2 is SMNVEV (reference sequence). V lost 6 bases to trimming and J lost 4 bases, with 10 bases between them. The CDR3 region has the DNA TGTGCCAGCAGCCAAACAGGTTATAATTCACCCCTCCACTTT. Its protein product is CASSQTGYNSPLHF.

The rearrangement links TRBV28 to TRBJ1-1, with 9 bases aligning to TRBD1. V lost 5 bases to trimming and J lost 4 bases; unmatched junction nucleotides: 8. Germline V gene data show CDR1 as MDHEN and CDR2 as SYDVKM. The CDR3 covers 15 residues. The CDR3 spells CASSLPTGGRTEAFF. CDR3 bases: TGTGCCAGCAGTCTGCCTACAGGGGGCCGCACTGAAGCTTTCTTT.

This clone came up a few times. This chain uses TRBV7-2 with TRBJ2-5, with TRBD2 matching over 8 bases. V lost 4 bases, J lost 6 bases, and 7 bases stayed unmatched. The CDR3 is 14 amino acids. From germline, CDR1 is SGHTA and CDR2 FQGNSA. The CDR3 DNA reads TGTGCCAGCAGCTATGGACTAGCTGAGCAGACCCAGTACTTC. It encodes CASSYGLAEQTQYF.

This clone occurred once. The CDR3 sequence is CASRNQGSSYEQYF. The CDR3 DNA reads as TGTGCCAGCAGAAACCAGGGGTCCTCCTACGAGCAGTACTTC. V usage is TRBV27 and J usage is TRBJ2-7, with D possibly being TRBD1 (6 bases). V lost 6 bases to trimming and J lost 0 bases, with 12 bases between them. CDR1 and CDR2 (germline): MNHEY, SMNVEV (reference sequence). The CDR3 sequence is 14 residues long.

The gene calls are TRBV18 and TRBJ2-1; TRBD1 matches at 8 bases. CDR1 and CDR2 (germline): KGHSH, LQKENI. This CDR3 spans 15 amino acids. Losses at the gene ends were 1 base for V and 9 bases for J; bases not matched to a gene: 8. CDR3 sequence reads: CASSPRQGANGEQFF. Here the CDR3 DNA reads TGTGCCAGCTCACCACGGCAGGGGGCCAACGGTGAGCAGTTCTTC.

The chain couples TRBV30 to TRBJ2-5; D possibly corresponds to TRBD2 (6 bases). CDR3 length: 13 amino acids. V was cut by 8 bases and J by 3 bases, with 16 bases left in between. From germline, CDR1 is GTSNPN and CDR2 SVGIG (reference sequence). The CDR3 spells CAGGLPEEETQYF. In DNA form, the CDR3 reads TGTGCCGGTGGACTACCTGAGGAAGAGACCCAGTACTTC.

The chain links TRBV5-8 to TRBJ2-5; the D gene is possibly TRBD2 (5 bases). V dropped 4 bases and J dropped 5 bases, with 15 bases sitting between them. Per the germline V gene, CDR1 is SGHTS and CDR2 is YDEGEE. The CDR3 extends over 14 amino acids. CDR3 DNA sequence: TGTGCCAGCAGCCTAACCACTCCGGGGGAGACCCAGTACTTC. This gives the protein CASSLTTPGETQYF.

The chain recombines TRBV19 with TRBJ1-2; 7 bases map to TRBD1. The CDR3 totals 13 residues. Per the germline V gene, CDR1 is LNHDA and CDR2 is SQIVND (reference sequence). The J segment lost 4 bases and the V segment lost 5 bases, leaving 4 bases of the junction unmatched. Here the CDR3 reads CASSSQGVYGYTF. DNA for the CDR3: TGTGCCAGTAGTTCTCAGGGGGTCTATGGCTACACCTTC.

The gene calls are TRBV2 and TRBJ1-3; D remains unclear. CDR3 length: 15 amino acids. Trimming pared 5 bases from V and 0 bases from J, leaving 11 bases between. CDR1 is SNHLY, CDR2 FYNNEI, per germline. The CDR3 coding sequence is TGTGCCAGCAGTCAGGTTGGCAGCTCTGGAAACACCATATATTTT. It translates to CASSQVGSSGNTIYF. The variable domain in full, with the rest retrieved from reference TRBV2 and TRBJ1-3, is EPEVTQTPSHQVTQMGQEVILRCVPISNHLYFYWYRQILGQKVEFLVSFYNNEISEKSEIFDDQFSVERPDGSNFTLKIRSTKLEDSAMYFCASSQVGSSGNTIYFGEGSWLTVV.

The chain couples TRBV7-9 to TRBJ2-7; D ambiguous. The germline V gene has CDR1 SEHNR and CDR2 FQNEAQ (reference sequence). The CDR3 runs to 14 residues. V lost 2 bases, J lost 2 bases, and 10 bases lay in between. This chain's CDR3 is CASSLTVPTYEQYF. Written as DNA, the CDR3 is TGTGCCAGCAGCTTAACGGTTCCTACCTACGAGCAGTACTTC.